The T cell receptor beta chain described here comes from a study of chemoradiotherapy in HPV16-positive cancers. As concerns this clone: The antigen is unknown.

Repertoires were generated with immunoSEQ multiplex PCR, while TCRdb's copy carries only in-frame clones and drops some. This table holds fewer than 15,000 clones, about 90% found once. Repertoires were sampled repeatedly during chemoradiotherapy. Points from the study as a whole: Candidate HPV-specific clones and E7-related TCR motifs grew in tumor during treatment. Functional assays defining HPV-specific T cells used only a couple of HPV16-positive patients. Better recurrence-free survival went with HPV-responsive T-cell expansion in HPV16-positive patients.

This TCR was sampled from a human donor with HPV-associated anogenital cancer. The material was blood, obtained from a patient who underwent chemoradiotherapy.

The CDR3 nucleotides read TGTGCCAGCGGTCCCTTTTGGGACTCCTTTGCTATGGACACTGAAGCTTTCTTT. Encoded protein: CASGPFWDSFAMDTEAFF. V usage is TRBV28 and J usage is TRBJ1-1, with D perhaps matching TRBD1 (5 bases). This CDR3 contains 18 residues. V was shortened by 8 bases and J by 3 bases, with 28 bases between the two germline ends. Germline V gene lookup returns CDR1 MDHEN and CDR2 SYDVKM.